The clone carrying this T cell receptor (beta chain) has ten or more counts. The V gene's germline CDR1 is SQVTM and CDR2 ANQGSEA. J was trimmed by 1 base and V by 7 bases; bases with no gene match: 9. The CDR3 contains 14 residues. The hyperthyroidism patients had all been newly diagnosed, and their disease duration was under 2 months. Their ages ranged from 18 to 65 years. About 10 ml of fresh peripheral blood supplied the PBMCs. This sample was taken from a study of T cells in Graves' hyperthyroidism and ophthalmopathy. Study in general: Peripheral blood specimens were obtained at initial diagnosis, prior to any treatment.

There were TCR beta CDR3 regions amplified from RNA transcripts. The HTBI primer set served for first-round RT-PCR of the TCR CDR3. TCRdb re-called the multiplex PCR reads through MiXCR, storing one row per CDR3 protein. The data show approximately 710,000 distinct CDR3 sequences, 15% to 20% seen once. Specimen: blood. This chain connects TRBV29-1 to TRBJ2-5, with 7 bases matching TRBD2. The sequence was obtained from a man aged 50-60 years with Graves' hyperthyroidism. The CDR3 bases are TGCAGCGCCATCTTACCGGGGGGCCAAGAGACCCAGTACTTC. Its translation: CSAILPGGQETQYF.